A selection of T cell receptor beta chains follows, all from one sample in a study of control samples from healthy donors and cancer patients. Profiled with immunoSEQ multiplex PCR; TCRdb holds only in-frame clones, not every one. The sample has 120,000 or so clones; around 92% are singletons. The specimen was PBMCs. These receptors all come from a man at least 80 years old with head and neck cancer. Both conserved end residues are trimmed from each CDR3.

TRBV24-1,ATSDVGTGLA
TRBV12-3/TRBV12-4,ASSWTGFGYT
TRBV19,ASSIQAGGQSPLH
TRBV4-1,ASSQGRRSSYNSPLH
TRBV6-2/TRBV6-3,ASSYAGGSYEQY
TRBV6-5,ASSRNQRETQY
TRBV6-5,ASSRLPNEKLF
TRBV5-1,ASSPSGRAVADTQY
TRBV5-4,ASSDGGYSNQPQH
TRBV29-1,SVDESMETQY
TRBV2,ASKGGRQLSPLH
TRBV6-5,ASNRYEQY
TRBV28,ASSSRDGYT
TRBV19,ATQSRDRKRNSPLH
TRBV19,ASSTTGNQPQH
TRBV6-5,ASSPGQAQEAF
TRBV7-9,ASSPPPNRSPLNYGYT
TRBV5-1,ASSLGGNSYEQY
TRBV11-2,ASSSLQGGNTEAF
TRBV14,ASSQGIWAVRYNEQF
TRBV5-1,ASSLTGTGVEKLF
TRBV6-5,ASSSTGGYNQPQH